These 25 T cell receptor beta chains came from one sample sequenced in a study of CD8 T cells in ankylosing spondylitis. MiXCR was run by TCRdb on the 5' RACE reads, yielding one entry per CDR3 protein. The top ten hold around 3.5% of the sample, which has fewer than 550,000 distinct CDR3 sequences, roughly 5.3% seen once. Their antigen targets remain unknown. Study-level results: A TCR beta motif of under ten highly homologous variants seemed to mark ankylosing spondylitis blood.

The sequencing input was blood, either unsorted or a sorted T cell fraction (not recorded which). The receptor source for this set is a male donor with ankylosing spondylitis.

This clonotype was picked up many times. The genes are TRBV7-2 and TRBJ1-2; unclear D gene. V lost 1 base to trimming and J lost 3 bases, with 6 bases between them. The CDR3 length is 13 residues. CDR1 and CDR2 from the germline V gene are SGHTA and FQGNSA. CDR3 sequence: CASSLDSYYGYTF. The CDR3 coding sequence is TGTGCCAGCAGCTTAGACAGTTACTATGGCTACACCTTC.

This clonotype was observed many times. The genes are TRBV6-5 and TRBJ2-7; D is unclear. The V and J ends lost 4 bases and 5 bases respectively, with 6 bases between them. The CDR3 is 11 amino acids. Germline loops: CDR1 MNHEY, CDR2 SVGAGI. In nucleotides, the CDR3 is TGTGCCAGCAGTTTTAACCACGAGCAGTACTTC. Its protein is CASSFNHEQYF.

In regard to this clonotype: This may come from a read error, since a much larger clone is one base off. The conserved closing phenylalanine or tryptophan is absent in this CDR3, likely reflecting a read error. The chain couples TRBV7-9 to TRBJ1-6; no definite D call. Germline CDR1 reads SEHNR; CDR2 reads FQNEAQ (reference sequence). The CDR3 spans 15 residues. Trimming pared 5 bases from V and 4 bases from J, leaving 12 bases between. CDR3 residues: CASSPGQIYNSPLHV. The CDR3 DNA sequence: TGTGCCAGCAGCCCCGGCCAGATATATAATTCACCCCTCCACGTT.

The chain is built from TRBV7-9 and TRBJ2-3; D possibly matches TRBD1 or TRBD2 (5 bases each). The V gene's germline CDR1 is SEHNR and CDR2 FQNEAQ (reference sequence). V dropped 5 bases and J dropped 2 bases, with 14 bases sitting between them. The CDR3 has 15 residues. CDR3: CASSLPLGVTDTQYF. As DNA, the CDR3 is TGTGCCAGCAGCCTCCCGCTGGGGGTCACAGATACGCAGTATTTT.

This clonotype was counted between two and nine times. The V gene is TRBV20-1, the J gene TRBJ1-2; no clear D. The germline V and J ends were trimmed by 4 bases and 5 bases, with 29 bases remaining between them. This CDR3 comprises 18 residues. Germline V gene sequence: CDR1 DFQATT, CDR2 SNEGSKA (reference sequence). The CDR3 DNA reads as TGCAGTGCTACCCACCCCCGGGTGCGGTTAATTAATGGGTATGGCTACACCTTC. Protein: CSATHPRVRLINGYGYTF.

The chain employs TRBV5-1 and TRBJ2-5; unclear D gene. Germline-derived CDR1 and CDR2 are SGHRS and YFSETQ. V was trimmed by 3 bases and J by 13 bases, leaving 16 bases between them. This CDR3 region has 12 residues. The CDR3 nucleotides are TGCGCCAGCAGCTCCTCCGGACCCTCAGGGTACTTC. Translation: CASSSSGPSGYF.

J is TRBJ2-7 and V is TRBV7-2; perhaps TRBD2 as D (6 bases). Germline assignment: CDR1 SGHTA and CDR2 FQGNSA. Trimming removed 2 bases at V and 0 bases at J, with 11 bases between. This CDR3 comprises 15 residues. CDR3 sequence (DNA): TGTGCCAGCAGCTTACGTTTAGCGGTCTCCTACGAGCAGTACTTC. The encoded protein is CASSLRLAVSYEQYF.

This clonotype was recorded many times. The chain links TRBV10-3 to TRBJ2-1; 10 bases map to TRBD2. The CDR3 is 13 amino acids. Per germline, CDR1 ENHRY and CDR2 SYGVKD. The V gene end was trimmed by 10 bases and the J gene end by 3 bases; junction bases not matched to a gene: 3. CDR3 sequence: CATGTSDYNEQFF. The CDR3 bases are TGTGCCACCGGGACTAGCGACTACAATGAGCAGTTCTTC.

The chain uses TRBV20-1 and TRBJ2-1; no clear D. Trimming shortened V by 4 bases and J by 7 bases, and 14 bases separated the two germline ends. The CDR3 sequence is 13 residues long. Germline V CDR1 and CDR2: DFQATT, SNEGSKA (reference sequence). The CDR3 region is CSANGPHYNEQFF. DNA of the CDR3: TGCAGTGCTAACGGGCCCCACTATAATGAGCAGTTCTTC.

This clonotype was seen ten or more times. V is TRBV12-3 or TRBV12-4 and J is TRBJ2-5; maybe TRBD2 (5 bases). The CDR3 has 15 amino acids. V lost 6 bases to trimming and J lost 5 bases, with 19 bases between them. The CDR3 DNA sequence: TGTGCCAGCAGCCACGGGGTCGGGGTAGGGGAGACCCAGTACTTC. Amino acids: CASSHGVGVGETQYF.

Many counts were recorded for this clonotype. The chain combines TRBV5-6 with TRBJ2-5; 12 nucleotides line up with TRBD2. The CDR3 is made up of 15 amino acids. Germline CDR1 SGHDT, CDR2 YYEEEE. V shed 6 bases and J 4 bases; nucleotides not matched to a gene: 7. The CDR3 reads CASKPSGGAPETQYF. The CDR3 bases are TGTGCCAGCAAACCTAGCGGGGGGGCTCCAGAGACCCAGTACTTC. The whole variable domain, filled in from reference TRBV5-6 and TRBJ2-5, reads DAGVTQSPTHLIKTRGQQVTLRCSPKSGHDTVSWYQQALGQGPQFIFQYYEEEERQRGNFPDRFSGHQFPNYSSELNVNALLLGDSALYLCASKPSGGAPETQYFGPGTRLLVL.

This clonotype was counted many times. V usage is TRBV5-1 and J usage is TRBJ2-7, with 9 bases identical to TRBD1. Germline assignment: CDR1 SGHRS and CDR2 YFSETQ. The CDR3 is made up of 15 amino acids. Trimming at V came to 4 bases and at J to 1 base, leaving 6 bases not matched to a gene. The CDR3 spells CASSRAGQGSYEQYF. CDR3 bases: TGCGCCAGCAGCCGAGCGGGACAGGGATCCTACGAGCAGTACTTC. Complete variable domain (other parts from reference TRBV5-1 and TRBJ2-7): KAGVTQTPRYLIKTRGQQVTLSCSPISGHRSVSWYQQTPGQGLQFLFEYFSETQRNKGNFPGRFSGRQFSNSRSEMNVSTLELGDSALYLCASSRAGQGSYEQYFGPGTRLTVT.

This clonotype has ten or more counts. V usage is TRBV10-3 and J usage is TRBJ2-1; 11 bases are shared with TRBD2. Trimming took 10 bases from V and 9 from J; bases not matched to a gene: 8. Germline assignment: CDR1 ENHRY and CDR2 SYGVKD. This CDR3 is 13 amino acids long. The CDR3 loop reads CASHSGGAGEQFF. Here the CDR3 DNA reads TGTGCCAGCCATAGCGGGGGGGCCGGTGAGCAGTTCTTC.

This clonotype came up a few times. The chain employs TRBV4-1 and TRBJ2-1; 8 bases match TRBD2. There are 15 residues in the CDR3. Trimming cost V 1 base and J 4 bases; bases outside gene matches: 3. Germline CDR1 MGHRA, CDR2 YSYEKL. CDR3 region: CASSQGRGRYNEQFF. DNA for the CDR3: TGCGCCAGCAGCCAAGGGCGCGGGAGGTACAATGAGCAGTTCTTC.

The rearrangement uses TRBV10-3 and TRBJ2-7, with unresolved D. This CDR3 is built from 10 residues. In germline, CDR1 is ENHRY, CDR2 SYGVKD. The V end was cut by 8 bases, the J end by 4 bases, with 6 bases between. CDR3 protein: CAIGNYEQYF. CDR3 bases: TGTGCCATCGGGAATTACGAGCAGTACTTC.

This clonotype was seen at least ten times. The chain links TRBV7-3 to TRBJ2-5; D is unclear. The CDR3 has 13 residues. The germline V gene encodes CDR1 SGHTA and CDR2 FQGTGA. The V end lost 5 bases, the J end lost 1 base, and 8 bases lay between the germline ends. This CDR3 reads CASSQGSQETQYF. The DNA of the CDR3 is TGTGCCAGCAGCCAAGGCAGCCAAGAGACCCAGTACTTC.

In this sample, this clonotype turned up many times. The DNA of the CDR3 is TGTGCCAGCAGACTGGGACTCCTTACGGAGCAGTACTTC. As protein: CASRLGLLTEQYF. J is TRBJ2-7 and V is TRBV6-2 or TRBV6-3, with D possibly being TRBD2 (6 bases). The CDR3 covers 13 residues. Per the germline V gene, CDR1 is MNHEY and CDR2 is SVGEGT. V was clipped by 6 bases and J by 7 bases, with 16 bases between them.

In this sample, this clonotype turned up many times. The CDR3 region has the DNA TGTGCCAGCAGCTTTGGCGGGAGGAGCACAGATACGCAGTATTTT. It is translated as CASSFGGRSTDTQYF. The chain joins TRBV7-2 to TRBJ2-3; TRBD2 agrees at 8 bases. From germline, CDR1 is SGHTA and CDR2 FQGNSA. The CDR3 is made up of 15 amino acids. Trimming took 3 bases from V and 0 from J; bases not matched to a gene: 2.

The V and J genes are TRBV4-3 and TRBJ1-5, with a possible D match to TRBD1 (5 bases). This CDR3 has 15 amino acids. V lost 3 bases, J lost 7 bases, and 16 bases lay in between. CDR1 and CDR2 (germline): LGHNA, YSLEER. The CDR3 sequence: CASSQGAGGKQPQHF. The CDR3 DNA is TGCGCCAGCAGCCAGGGCGCGGGGGGAAAACAGCCCCAGCATTTT.

This clonotype was seen many times. The chain recombines TRBV7-8 with TRBJ2-7, with D perhaps matching TRBD1 or TRBD2 (5 bases each). CDR3 size: 13 residues. The V end was cut by 3 bases, the J end by 3 bases, with 9 bases between. The germline V gene has CDR1 SGHVS and CDR2 FQNEAQ. The CDR3 is CASSFGGFYEQYF. The CDR3 nucleotides are TGTGCCAGCAGCTTTGGGGGATTCTACGAGCAGTACTTC. Looking up the rest from reference TRBV7-8 and TRBJ2-7 gives the full variable domain: GAGVSQSPRYKVAKRGQDVALRCDPISGHVSLFWYQQALGQGPEFLTYFQNEAQLDKSGLPSDRFFAERPEGSVSTLKIQRTQQEDSAVYLCASSFGGFYEQYFGPGTRLTVT.

This clonotype was observed at least ten times. The chain links TRBV29-1 to TRBJ1-1; perhaps TRBD1 as D (6 bases). V was cut by 7 bases and J by 7 bases, with 28 bases left in between. CDR1 SQVTM and CDR2 ANQGSEA come from the germline V gene. The CDR3 has 16 residues. The CDR3: CSAWNPGQNIWGEAFF. The CDR3 region has the DNA TGCAGCGCTTGGAATCCGGGACAAAATATTTGGGGTGAAGCTTTCTTT.

Many counts were recorded for this clonotype. CDR3 sequence (DNA): TGTGCCAGCAGCTTGAGGACAGGGGGAGCTAATGAAAAACTGTTTTTT. It encodes CASSLRTGGANEKLFF. The chain is built from TRBV7-2 and TRBJ1-4; 10 positions match TRBD1. Germline CDR1 SGHTA, CDR2 FQGNSA. The CDR3 covers 16 residues. With V trimmed by 3 bases and J by 3 bases, 4 bases remained unmatched. Full variable domain (rest looked up from reference TRBV7-2 and TRBJ1-4): GAGVSQSPSNKVTEKGKDVELRCDPISGHTALYWYRQSLGQGLEFLIYFQGNSAPDKSGLPSDRFSAERTGGSVSTLTIQRTQQEDSAVYLCASSLRTGGANEKLFFGSGTQLSVL.

This clonotype was seen a few times. The chain combines TRBV20-1 with TRBJ1-2, with D possibly being TRBD1 (6 bases). V was shortened by 6 bases and J by 7 bases, with 15 bases between the two germline ends. Germline loops: CDR1 DFQATT, CDR2 SNEGSKA (reference sequence). CDR3 length: 12 residues. The CDR3 loop reads CSASEGGFGYTF. Written as DNA, the CDR3 is TGCAGTGCAAGCGAGGGGGGTTTTGGCTACACCTTC.

This clonotype was detected many times. The rearrangement links TRBV5-1 to TRBJ2-3; D possibly corresponds to TRBD2 (7 bases). The CDR3 has 14 residues. Germline CDR1 and CDR2: SGHRS and YFSETQ. V lost 2 bases and J 7 bases, leaving 14 bases between the germline ends. CDR3 protein: CASSLRRGAYTQYF. CDR3 sequence (DNA): TGCGCCAGCAGCTTACGACGGGGGGCCTATACGCAGTATTTT.

This clonotype was observed many times. The chain is built from TRBV29-1 and TRBJ2-7; D remains ambiguous. V was clipped by 8 bases and J by 2 bases, with 13 bases between them. The CDR3 length is 12 residues. Germline V gene lookup returns CDR1 SQVTM and CDR2 ANQGSEA. The CDR3 region has the DNA TGCAGCTGCCGTAAGGGAACCTACGAGCAGTACTTC. It codes for CSCRKGTYEQYF.